This T cell receptor beta chain emerged from a study of control samples from healthy donors and cancer patients. Germline values: CDR1 MGHRA, CDR2 YSYEKL. The J segment lost 7 bases and the V segment lost 0 bases, leaving 9 bases of the junction unmatched. The CDR3 extends over 18 amino acids. Profiling relied on immunoSEQ multiplex PCR, and the TCRdb table lists in-frame clones only, not all of them. The profile shows hundreds of thousands of clones, about four fifths of them singletons. The rearrangement joins TRBV4-1 to TRBJ2-3; the match to TRBD2 covers 14 bases. The source is a woman aged 60-75 years with lung cancer. Material for sequencing was PBMCs. The CDR3 reads CASSQDPMTSGGANTQYF. DNA for the CDR3: TGCGCCAGCAGCCAAGACCCGATGACTAGCGGGGGGGCGAATACGCAGTATTTT.